This T cell receptor beta chain was captured by sequencing in a study of cytomegalovirus exposure and HLA in healthy donors. The CDR3 runs to 14 residues. V lost 3 bases and J 5 bases, leaving 13 bases between the germline ends. Germline V gives CDR1 MNHEY, CDR2 SVGAGI. 60 Vbeta and 13 Jbeta primers were used in PCR. Data came from immunoSEQ multiplex PCR; TCRdb stores just in-frame clones and leaves some out. The table has 85,000 to 120,000 clones, 83% seen once. Sequencing was performed on PBMCs. This clonotype was sampled from a man between 35 and 55 years old in good health and CMV-seronegative. This chain links TRBV6-5 with TRBJ1-2; unclear D gene. The CDR3 sequence is CASSYGEGGYGYTF. Written as DNA, the CDR3 is TGTGCCAGCAGTTATGGCGAGGGCGGATATGGCTACACCTTC.